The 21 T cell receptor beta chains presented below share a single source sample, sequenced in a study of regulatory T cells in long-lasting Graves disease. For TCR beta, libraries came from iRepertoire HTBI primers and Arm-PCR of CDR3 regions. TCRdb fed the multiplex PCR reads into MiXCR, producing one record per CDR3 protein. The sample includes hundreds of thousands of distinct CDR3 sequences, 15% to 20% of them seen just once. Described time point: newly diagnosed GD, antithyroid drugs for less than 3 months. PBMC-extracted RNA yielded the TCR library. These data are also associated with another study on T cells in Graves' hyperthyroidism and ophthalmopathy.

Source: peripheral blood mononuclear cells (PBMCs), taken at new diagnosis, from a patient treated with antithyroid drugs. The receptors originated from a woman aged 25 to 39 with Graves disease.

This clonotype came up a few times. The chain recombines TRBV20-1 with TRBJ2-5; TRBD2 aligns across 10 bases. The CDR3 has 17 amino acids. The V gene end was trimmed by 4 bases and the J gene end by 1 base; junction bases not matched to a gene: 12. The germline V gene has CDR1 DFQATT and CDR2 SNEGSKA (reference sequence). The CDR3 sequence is CSAINGITSGIQETQYF. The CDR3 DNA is TGCAGTGCTATAAATGGGATTACTAGCGGGATCCAAGAGACCCAGTACTTC.

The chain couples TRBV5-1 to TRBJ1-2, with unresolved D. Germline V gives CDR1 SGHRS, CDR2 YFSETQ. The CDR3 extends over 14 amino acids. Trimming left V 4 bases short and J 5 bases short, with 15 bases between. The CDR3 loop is CASSLGFGEYGYTF. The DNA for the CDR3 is TGCGCCAGCAGCCTAGGGTTCGGCGAATATGGCTACACCTTC.

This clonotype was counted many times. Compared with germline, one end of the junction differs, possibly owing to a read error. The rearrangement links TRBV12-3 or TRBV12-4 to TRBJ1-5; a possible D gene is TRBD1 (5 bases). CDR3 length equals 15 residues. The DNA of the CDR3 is TGTGCCAGCAGCTTAGGGTCAGGGAGCAATCAGCCCCAGCATTTT. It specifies CASSLGSGSNQPQHF.

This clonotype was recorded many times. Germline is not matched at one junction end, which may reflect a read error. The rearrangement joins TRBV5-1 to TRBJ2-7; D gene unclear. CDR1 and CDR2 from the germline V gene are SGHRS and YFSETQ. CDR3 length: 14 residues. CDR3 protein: CASRFGSASSEQYF. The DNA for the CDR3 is TGCGCCAGCCGCTTCGGATCAGCCTCATCCGAGCAGTACTTC.

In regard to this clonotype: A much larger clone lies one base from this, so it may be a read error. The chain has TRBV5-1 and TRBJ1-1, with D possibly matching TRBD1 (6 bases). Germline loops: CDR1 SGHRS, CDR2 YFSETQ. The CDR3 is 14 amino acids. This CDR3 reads CASSPIQGGTEALF. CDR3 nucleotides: TGCGCCAGCAGCCCAATACAGGGAGGTACTGAAGCTCTCTTT.

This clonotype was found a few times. Here the CDR3 DNA reads TGTGCCAGCAGCTTAGCGTACGGGAAGGGGGGGGAGACCCAGTACTTC. It yields the protein CASSLAYGKGGETQYF. V and J are TRBV7-2 and TRBJ2-5, with D possibly matching TRBD2 (7 bases). V was trimmed by 0 bases and J by 5 bases, leaving 16 bases between them. Germline CDR1 reads SGHTA; CDR2 reads FQGNSA. CDR3 size: 16 residues.

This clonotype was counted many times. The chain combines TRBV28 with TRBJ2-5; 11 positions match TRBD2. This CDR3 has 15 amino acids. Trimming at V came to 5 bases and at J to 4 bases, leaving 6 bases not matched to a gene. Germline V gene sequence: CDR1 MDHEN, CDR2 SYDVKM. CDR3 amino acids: CASSLAGGAGETQYF. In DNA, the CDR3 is TGTGCCAGCAGTCTAGCGGGAGGCGCCGGAGAGACCCAGTACTTC.

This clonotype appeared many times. The CDR3 here is CASGLMGEQYF. The CDR3, as DNA: TGTGCCAGCGGACTAATGGGCGAGCAGTACTTC. The V and J genes are TRBV12-3 or TRBV12-4 and TRBJ2-7; possible D gene TRBD2, 6 bases. There are 11 residues in the CDR3. V dropped 8 bases and J dropped 6 bases, with 11 bases sitting between them.

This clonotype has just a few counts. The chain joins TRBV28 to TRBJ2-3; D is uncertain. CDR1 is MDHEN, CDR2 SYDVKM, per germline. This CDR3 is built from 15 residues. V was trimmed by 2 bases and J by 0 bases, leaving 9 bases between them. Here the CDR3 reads CASSLGISSTDTQYF. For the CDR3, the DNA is TGTGCCAGCAGTTTAGGTATTTCTAGCACAGATACGCAGTATTTT.

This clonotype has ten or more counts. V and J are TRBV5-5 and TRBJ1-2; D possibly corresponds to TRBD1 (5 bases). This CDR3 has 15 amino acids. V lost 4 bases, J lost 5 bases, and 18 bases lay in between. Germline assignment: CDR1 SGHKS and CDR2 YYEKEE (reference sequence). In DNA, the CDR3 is TGTGCCAGCAGCCGAGGACAAAGGATGGGATATGGCTACACCTTC. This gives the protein CASSRGQRMGYGYTF.

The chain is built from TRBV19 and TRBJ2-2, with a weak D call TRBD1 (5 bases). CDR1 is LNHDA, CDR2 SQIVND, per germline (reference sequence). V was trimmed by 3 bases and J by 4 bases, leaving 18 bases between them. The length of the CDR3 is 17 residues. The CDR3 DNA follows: TGTGCCAGTAGTATTAGGACAATCGGTAGTAGCACCGGGGAGCTGTTTTTT. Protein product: CASSIRTIGSSTGELFF.

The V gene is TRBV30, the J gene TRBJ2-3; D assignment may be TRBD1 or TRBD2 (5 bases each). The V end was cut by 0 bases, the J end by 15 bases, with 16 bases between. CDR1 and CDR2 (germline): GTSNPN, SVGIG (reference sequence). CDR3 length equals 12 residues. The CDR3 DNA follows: TGTGCCTGGAGTGTTGGGACGTTGGCTTCATATTTT. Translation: CAWSVGTLASYF. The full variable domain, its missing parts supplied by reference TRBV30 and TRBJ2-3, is SQTIHQWPATLVQPVGSPLSLECTVEGTSNPNLYWYRQAAGRGLQLLFYSVGIGQISSEVPQNLSASRPQDRQFILSSKKLLLSDSGFYLCAWSVGTLASYFGPGTRLTVL.

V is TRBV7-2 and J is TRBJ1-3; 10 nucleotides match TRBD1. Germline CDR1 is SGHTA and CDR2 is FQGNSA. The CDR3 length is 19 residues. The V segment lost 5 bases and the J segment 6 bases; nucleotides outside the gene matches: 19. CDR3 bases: TGTGCCAGCAGCCCCCCACTCGGCCGGGCCGGGACAGGGGTAAACACCATATATTTT. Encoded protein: CASSPPLGRAGTGVNTIYF.

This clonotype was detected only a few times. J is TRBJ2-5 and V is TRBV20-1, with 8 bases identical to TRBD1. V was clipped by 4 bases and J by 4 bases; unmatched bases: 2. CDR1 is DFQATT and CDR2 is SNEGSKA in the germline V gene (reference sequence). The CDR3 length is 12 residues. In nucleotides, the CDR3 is TGCAGTGCTACCGACAGGGGAGAGACCCAGTACTTC. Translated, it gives CSATDRGETQYF.

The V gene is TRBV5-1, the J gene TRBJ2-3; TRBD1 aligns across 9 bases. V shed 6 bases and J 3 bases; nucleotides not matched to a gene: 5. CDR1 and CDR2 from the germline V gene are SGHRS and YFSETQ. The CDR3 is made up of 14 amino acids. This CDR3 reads CASKPGQGTDTQYF. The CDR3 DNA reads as TGCGCCAGCAAACCGGGACAGGGAACAGATACGCAGTATTTT. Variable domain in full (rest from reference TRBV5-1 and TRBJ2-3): KAGVTQTPRYLIKTRGQQVTLSCSPISGHRSVSWYQQTPGQGLQFLFEYFSETQRNKGNFPGRFSGRQFSNSRSEMNVSTLELGDSALYLCASKPGQGTDTQYFGPGTRLTVL.

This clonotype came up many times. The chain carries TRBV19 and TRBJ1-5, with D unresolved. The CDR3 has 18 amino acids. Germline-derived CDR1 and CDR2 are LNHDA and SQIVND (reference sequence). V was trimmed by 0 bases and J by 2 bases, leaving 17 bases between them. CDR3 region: CASSIDLRGSGGNQPQHF. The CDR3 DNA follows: TGTGCCAGTAGTATAGATCTACGGGGATCGGGCGGCAATCAGCCCCAGCATTTT.

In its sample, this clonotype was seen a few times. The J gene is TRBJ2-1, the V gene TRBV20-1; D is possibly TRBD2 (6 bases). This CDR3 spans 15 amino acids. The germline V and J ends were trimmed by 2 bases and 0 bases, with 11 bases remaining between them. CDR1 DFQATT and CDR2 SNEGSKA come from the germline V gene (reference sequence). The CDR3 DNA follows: TGCAGTGCTAGACGGGAGAGGGGCTCCTACAATGAGCAGTTCTTC. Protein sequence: CSARRERGSYNEQFF.

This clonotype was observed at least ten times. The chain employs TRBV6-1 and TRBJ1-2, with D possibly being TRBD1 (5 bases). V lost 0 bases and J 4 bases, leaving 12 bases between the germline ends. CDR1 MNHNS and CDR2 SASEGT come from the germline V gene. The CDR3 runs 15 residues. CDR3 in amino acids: CASSEAHGGIYGYTF. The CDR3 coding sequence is TGTGCCAGCAGTGAAGCGCATGGGGGGATCTATGGCTACACCTTC.

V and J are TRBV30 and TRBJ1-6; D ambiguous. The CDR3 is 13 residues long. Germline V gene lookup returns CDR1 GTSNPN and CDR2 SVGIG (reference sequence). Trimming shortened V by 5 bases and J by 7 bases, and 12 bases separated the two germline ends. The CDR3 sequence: CAWHRETNSPLHF. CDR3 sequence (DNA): TGTGCCTGGCACCGGGAGACGAATTCACCCCTCCACTTT.

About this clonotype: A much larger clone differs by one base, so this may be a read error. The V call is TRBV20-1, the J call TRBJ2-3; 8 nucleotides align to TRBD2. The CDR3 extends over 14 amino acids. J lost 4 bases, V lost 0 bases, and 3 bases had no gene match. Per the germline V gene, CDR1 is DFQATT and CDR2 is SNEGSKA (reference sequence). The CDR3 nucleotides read TGCAGTGCTAGAGAAGACGGGAGGGCAGATACGCAGTATTTT. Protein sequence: CSAREDGRADTQYF.

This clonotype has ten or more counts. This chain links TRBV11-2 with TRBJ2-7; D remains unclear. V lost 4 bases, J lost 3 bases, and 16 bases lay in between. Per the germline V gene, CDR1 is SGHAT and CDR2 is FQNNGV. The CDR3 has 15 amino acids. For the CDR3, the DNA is TGTGCCAGCAGCTCCAGCCCGTCGGCACACTACGAGCAGTACTTC. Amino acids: CASSSSPSAHYEQYF.